The next 20 T cell receptor beta chains were all read from a single sample in a study of blood T cell repertoires in COVID-19. Generated by immunoSEQ multiplex PCR, the TCRdb table keeps only in-frame clones and is missing some. The sample comprises approximately 230,000 clones, about 85% of which are singletons, and around 3.3% rests with the top ten. Sequencing input: peripheral blood. Receptors were obtained from a young man with active or convalescent COVID-19.

This clone was recorded at least ten times. This rearrangement joins TRBV15 to TRBJ2-3; D remains unclear. V lost 0 bases to trimming and J lost 6 bases, with 13 bases between them. Germline V gene data show CDR1 as LNHNV and CDR2 as YYDKDF (reference sequence). This CDR3 spans 15 amino acids. CDR3 in amino acids: CATSRDYQASDTQYF. DNA for the CDR3: TGTGCCACCAGCAGAGATTATCAGGCGAGCGATACGCAGTATTTT.

J is TRBJ2-2 and V is TRBV9; perhaps TRBD1 as D (5 bases). Looked up from germline, CDR1 is SGDLS and CDR2 is YYNGEE. The V end was cut by 4 bases, the J end by 1 base, with 14 bases between. This CDR3 region has 16 residues. CDR3 loop: CASSTAGWGNTGELFF. In DNA, the CDR3 is TGTGCCAGCAGCACAGCAGGGTGGGGGAACACCGGGGAGCTGTTTTTT.

The chain carries TRBV6-5 and TRBJ1-1; 9 bases are shared with TRBD1. J lost 8 bases, V lost 8 bases, and 3 bases had no gene match. CDR1 is MNHEY and CDR2 is SVGAGI in the germline V gene. The CDR3 spans 11 residues. CDR3 sequence: CASGQGREAFF. CDR3 in DNA: TGTGCCAGCGGACAGGGGAGGGAAGCTTTCTTT.

The rearrangement uses TRBV7-3 and TRBJ2-7; 7 nucleotides agree with TRBD1. This CDR3 contains 15 residues. Germline loops: CDR1 SGHTA, CDR2 FQGTGA. J was trimmed by 2 bases and V by 2 bases; bases with no gene match: 6. The CDR3 protein is CASSLSSGTAYEQYF. As DNA, the CDR3 is TGTGCCAGCAGCTTATCGTCGGGGACAGCCTACGAGCAGTACTTC.

V is TRBV24-1 and J is TRBJ2-1; 7 bases agree with TRBD2. This CDR3 comprises 15 residues. Germline CDR1 KGHDR, CDR2 SFDVKD. V trimming: 3 bases; J trimming: 7 bases; junction bases outside the gene matches: 8. The CDR3 DNA sequence: TGTGCCACCAGTGATCCTAGCGGAGATCGTAATGAGCAGTTCTTC. It is translated as CATSDPSGDRNEQFF.

V is TRBV10-1 and J is TRBJ1-2; D is unclear. Per germline, CDR1 WNHNN and CDR2 SYGVQD (reference sequence). CDR3 size: 13 residues. Trimming left V 0 bases short and J 4 bases short, with 6 bases between. The CDR3 coding sequence is TGCGCCAGCAGTGAGTCGAGGGTCTATGGCTACACCTTC. Protein sequence: CASSESRVYGYTF.

The chain has TRBV7-2 and TRBJ2-7; D might be TRBD2 (6 bases). Trimming left V 3 bases short and J 9 bases short, with 24 bases between. Germline V gives CDR1 SGHTA, CDR2 FQGNSA. This CDR3 contains 16 residues. The CDR3: CASSFSGTSAVTGQYF. DNA for the CDR3: TGTGCCAGCAGCTTCTCCGGGACTTCCGCTGTAACGGGGCAGTACTTC.

Comment on this clone: The same CDR3 can be traced to other DNA sequences in this sample. This chain links TRBV28 with TRBJ2-1, with TRBD2 matching 7 bases. Trimming cost V 6 bases and J 4 bases; bases outside gene matches: 6. CDR3 size: 14 residues. Germline CDR1 and CDR2: MDHEN and SYDVKM. The CDR3 bases are TGTGCCAGCAGCTCGGGACTACTTTACAATGAGCAGTTCTTC. Translation gives CASSSGLLYNEQFF.

This CDR3 is CASSSLRTENTDTQYF. CDR3 bases: TGTGCCAGCAGTTCCCTTAGGACAGAAAACACAGATACGCAGTATTTT. This chain joins TRBV27 and TRBJ2-3; possible D gene TRBD1, 6 bases. The CDR3 is 16 amino acids. Germline V gene lookup returns CDR1 MNHEY and CDR2 SMNVEV (reference sequence). Deletions cut 4 bases from V and 2 bases from J, with 16 bases between.

J is TRBJ2-7 and V is TRBV19; no clear D. The germline CDR1 and CDR2 sequences are LNHDA and SQIVND (reference sequence). Trimming removed 5 bases from V and 0 bases from J, with 8 bases in between. The CDR3 covers 13 residues. The CDR3 here is CASSPRGSYEQYF. As DNA, the CDR3 is TGTGCCAGTAGTCCCCGCGGCTCCTACGAGCAGTACTTC.

This chain connects TRBV6-4 to TRBJ1-4; no reliable D call. Trimming took off 0 bases at V and 0 bases at J, with 8 bases between the two ends. CDR3 length: 16 residues. Looked up from germline, CDR1 is MRHNA and CDR2 is SNTAGT. The CDR3 protein is CASSDSPRATNEKLFF. CDR3 nucleotides: TGTGCCAGCAGTGACTCTCCCCGAGCAACTAATGAAAAACTGTTTTTT.

This chain uses TRBV2 with TRBJ2-7; perhaps TRBD1 as D (6 bases). The germline V gene encodes CDR1 SNHLY and CDR2 FYNNEI. V lost 1 base and J lost 4, with 11 bases in between. This CDR3 region has 14 residues. CDR3: CASSEGAGAYEQYF. The CDR3 region has the DNA TGTGCCAGCAGTGAAGGAGCAGGGGCATACGAGCAGTACTTC.

The J gene is TRBJ1-6, the V gene TRBV5-8; TRBD1 matches 8 bases. Per germline, CDR1 SGHTS and CDR2 YDEGEE. V trimming: 4 bases; J trimming: 9 bases; junction bases outside the gene matches: 12. The CDR3 spans 16 residues. The CDR3 DNA reads as TGTGCCAGCAGCCCTGGGGACAGGTTTGTTGGTTCACCCCTCCACTTT. This gives the protein CASSPGDRFVGSPLHF.

The chain recombines TRBV2 with TRBJ2-1; TRBD1 matches at 8 bases. CDR1 is SNHLY, CDR2 FYNNEI, per germline. The CDR3 has 15 residues. V gave up 5 bases and J gave up 3 bases; unmatched junction bases: 6. The CDR3 loop is CASSTTGAIYNEQFF. CDR3 sequence (DNA): TGTGCCAGCAGTACGACAGGGGCAATCTACAATGAGCAGTTCTTC.

The count of this clone is one. The chain couples TRBV19 to TRBJ2-3; the match to TRBD2 covers 9 bases. Germline V gene sequence: CDR1 LNHDA, CDR2 SQIVND (reference sequence). CDR3 length: 23 residues. Unmatched junction bases numbered 35, after V lost 7 bases and J lost 6 bases. CDR3 region: CASTLSRLAGPRPAHRNLDTQYF. In nucleotides, the CDR3 is TGTGCCAGTACCCTCAGTAGGCTAGCGGGACCAAGACCGGCGCACAGGAATCTTGATACGCAGTATTTT. The full variable domain, in which reference TRBV19 and TRBJ2-3 provide the parts outside the CDR3, is DGGITQSPKYLFRKEGQNVTLSCEQNLNHDAMYWYRQDPGQGLRLIYYSQIVNDFQKGDIAEGYSVSREKKESFPLTVTSAQKNPTAFYLCASTLSRLAGPRPAHRNLDTQYFGPGTRLTVL.

The chain couples TRBV5-4 to TRBJ1-6, with 7 bases aligning to TRBD1. Germline-derived CDR1 and CDR2 are SGHNT and YYREEE (reference sequence). CDR3 length equals 14 residues. V lost 0 bases to trimming and J lost 10 bases; unmatched junction nucleotides: 4. The CDR3 DNA is TGTGCCAGCAGCTTGGGGCAGGGGGTCTCACCCCTCCACTTT. Protein product: CASSLGQGVSPLHF.

This chain connects TRBV28 to TRBJ2-7; the D gene is possibly TRBD2 (6 bases). Deletions cut 9 bases from V and 4 bases from J, with 19 bases between. Germline-derived CDR1 and CDR2 are MDHEN and SYDVKM. This CDR3 is built from 14 residues. In DNA form, the CDR3 reads TGTGCCAGTGGAGGGGCCTCGGTTCCTTACGAGCAGTACTTC. It encodes CASGGASVPYEQYF.

The CDR3 DNA is TGTGCCAGCAGTTTGGGACAGGGGGATGGCTACACCTTC. Its protein product is CASSLGQGDGYTF. The V call is TRBV28, the J call TRBJ1-2, with 11 bases lining up with TRBD1. This CDR3 is built from 13 residues. Germline assignment: CDR1 MDHEN and CDR2 SYDVKM. The V segment lost 3 bases and the J segment 6 bases; nucleotides outside the gene matches: 0.

This clone was picked up one time. J is TRBJ1-5 and V is TRBV19, with TRBD1 identical over 10 bases. Per the germline V gene, CDR1 is LNHDA and CDR2 is SQIVND (reference sequence). The CDR3 is 15 amino acids. V lost 6 bases and J lost 3; bases outside the gene matches: 5. The CDR3 protein is CASSPGQGLNQPQHF. The CDR3 bases are TGTGCCAGTAGCCCGGGACAGGGGCTCAATCAGCCCCAGCATTTT.

The CDR3 DNA sequence: TGCAGCGTTGAAGTTGCCAGGGGGTTAGCCAAAAACATTCAGTACTTC. This gives the protein CSVEVARGLAKNIQYF. The genes are TRBV29-1 and TRBJ2-4; 7 bases are a match to TRBD1. The CDR3 totals 16 residues. Trimming cost V 1 base and J 0 bases; bases outside gene matches: 6. Germline V gives CDR1 SQVTM, CDR2 ANQGSEA. Looking up the rest from reference TRBV29-1 and TRBJ2-4 gives the full variable domain: SAVISQKPSRDICQRGTSLTIQCQVDSQVTMMFWYRQQPGQSLTLIATANQGSEATYESGFVIDKFPISRPNLTFSTLTVSNMSPEDSSIYLCSVEVARGLAKNIQYFGAGTRLSVL.